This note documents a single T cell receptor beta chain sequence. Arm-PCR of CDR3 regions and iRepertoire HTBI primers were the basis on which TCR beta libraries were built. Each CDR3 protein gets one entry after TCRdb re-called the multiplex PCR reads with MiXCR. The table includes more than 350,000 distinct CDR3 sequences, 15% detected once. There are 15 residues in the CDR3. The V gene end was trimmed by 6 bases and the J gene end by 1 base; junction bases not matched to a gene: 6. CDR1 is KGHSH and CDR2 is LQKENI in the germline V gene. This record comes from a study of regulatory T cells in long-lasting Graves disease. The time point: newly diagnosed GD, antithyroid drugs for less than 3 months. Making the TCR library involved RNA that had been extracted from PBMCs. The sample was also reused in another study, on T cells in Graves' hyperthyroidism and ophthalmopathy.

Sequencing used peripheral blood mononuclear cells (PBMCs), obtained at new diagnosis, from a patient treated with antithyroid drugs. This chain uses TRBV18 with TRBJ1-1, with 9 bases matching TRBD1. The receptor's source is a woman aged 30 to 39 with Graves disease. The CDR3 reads CASSPQGQGNTEAFF. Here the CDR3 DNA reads TGTGCCAGCTCGCCCCAGGGACAGGGGAACACTGAAGCTTTCTTT.